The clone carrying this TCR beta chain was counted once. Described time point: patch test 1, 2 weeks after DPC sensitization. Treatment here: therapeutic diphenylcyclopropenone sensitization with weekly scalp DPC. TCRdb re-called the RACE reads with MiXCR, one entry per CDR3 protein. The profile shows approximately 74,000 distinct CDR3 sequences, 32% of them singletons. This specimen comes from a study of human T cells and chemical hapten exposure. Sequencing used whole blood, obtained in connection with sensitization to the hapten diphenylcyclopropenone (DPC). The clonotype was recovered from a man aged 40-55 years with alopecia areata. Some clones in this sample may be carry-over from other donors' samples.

Written as DNA, the CDR3 is TGTGCCAGCAGTTACTCCGCGTCGCCAACTGAAGCTTTCTTT. Translated: CASSYSASPTEAFF. The chain is built from TRBV6-5 and TRBJ1-1; no clear D. V was cut by 0 bases and J by 5 bases, with 10 bases left in between. The CDR3 is 14 residues long. Looked up from germline, CDR1 is MNHEY and CDR2 is SVGAGI.